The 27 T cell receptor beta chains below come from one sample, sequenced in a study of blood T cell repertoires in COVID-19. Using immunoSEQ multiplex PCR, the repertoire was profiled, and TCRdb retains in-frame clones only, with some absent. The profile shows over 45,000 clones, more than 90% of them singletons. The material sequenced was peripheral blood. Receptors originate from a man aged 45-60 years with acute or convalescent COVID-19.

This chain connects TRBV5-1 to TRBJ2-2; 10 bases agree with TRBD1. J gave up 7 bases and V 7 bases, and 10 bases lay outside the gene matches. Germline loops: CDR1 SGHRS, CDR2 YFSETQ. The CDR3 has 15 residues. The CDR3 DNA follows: TGCGCCAGCGGAAAAGACAGGGGGCTGGTCGGGGAGCTGTTTTTT. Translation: CASGKDRGLVGELFF.

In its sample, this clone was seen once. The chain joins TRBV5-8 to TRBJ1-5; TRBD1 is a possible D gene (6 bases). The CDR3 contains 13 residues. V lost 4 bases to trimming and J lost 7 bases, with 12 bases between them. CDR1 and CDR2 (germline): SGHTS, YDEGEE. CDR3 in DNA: TGTGCCAGCAGCCCCACAGGGATACAGCCCCAGCATTTT. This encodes CASSPTGIQPQHF.

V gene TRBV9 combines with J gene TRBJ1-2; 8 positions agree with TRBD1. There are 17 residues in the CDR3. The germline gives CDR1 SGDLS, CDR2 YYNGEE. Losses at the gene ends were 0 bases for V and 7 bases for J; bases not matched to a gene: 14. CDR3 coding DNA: TGTGCCAGCAGCGTAGCCCAGACGTTACAGGGGGATCTTGGCTACACCTTC. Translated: CASSVAQTLQGDLGYTF. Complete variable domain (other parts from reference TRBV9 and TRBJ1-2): DSGVTQTPKHLITATGQRVTLRCSPRSGDLSVYWYQQSLDQGLQFLIQYYNGEERAKGNILERFSAQQFPDLHSELNLSSLELGDSALYFCASSVAQTLQGDLGYTFGSGTRLTVV.

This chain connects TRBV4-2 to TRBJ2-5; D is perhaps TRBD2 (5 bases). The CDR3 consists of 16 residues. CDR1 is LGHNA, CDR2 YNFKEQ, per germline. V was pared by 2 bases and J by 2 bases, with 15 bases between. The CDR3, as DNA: TGTGCCAGCAGCCAACTACCGATCGGAGGACAAGAGACCCAGTACTTC. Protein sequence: CASSQLPIGGQETQYF.

The chain's CDR3 is CASSSPLTGNYGYTF. The CDR3, as DNA: TGTGCCAGCAGCTCCCCCCTAACAGGAAACTATGGCTACACCTTC. This chain connects TRBV7-9 to TRBJ1-2, with D possibly matching TRBD1 (5 bases). The CDR3 runs to 15 residues. Trimming took 4 bases from V and 2 from J, leaving 14 bases between them. Germline CDR1 reads SEHNR; CDR2 reads FQNEAQ (reference sequence).

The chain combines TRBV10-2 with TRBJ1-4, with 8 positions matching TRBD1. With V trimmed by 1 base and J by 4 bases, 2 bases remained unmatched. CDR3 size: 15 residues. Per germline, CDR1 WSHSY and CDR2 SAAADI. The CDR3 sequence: CASSELGQGNEKLFF. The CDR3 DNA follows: TGCGCCAGCAGTGAGTTAGGACAGGGTAATGAAAAACTGTTTTTT.

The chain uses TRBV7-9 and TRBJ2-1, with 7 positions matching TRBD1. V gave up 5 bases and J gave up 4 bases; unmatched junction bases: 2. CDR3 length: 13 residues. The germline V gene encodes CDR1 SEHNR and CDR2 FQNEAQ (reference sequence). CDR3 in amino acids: CASSRGQYNEQFF. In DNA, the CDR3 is TGTGCCAGCAGCCGGGGACAGTACAATGAGCAGTTCTTC.

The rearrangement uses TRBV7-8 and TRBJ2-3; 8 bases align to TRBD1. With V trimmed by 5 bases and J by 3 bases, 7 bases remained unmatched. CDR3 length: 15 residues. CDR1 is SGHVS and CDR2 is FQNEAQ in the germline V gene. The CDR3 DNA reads TGTGCCAGCAGCACTGGACAGGGTTGGACAGATACGCAGTATTTT. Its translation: CASSTGQGWTDTQYF.

The CDR3 DNA reads TGTGCCAGCAGCCGAAAGAGGGCCAGCCAAGAGACCCAGTACTTC. Its protein product is CASSRKRASQETQYF. The rearrangement joins TRBV3-1 (or the pseudogene TRBV3-2) to TRBJ2-5; a possible D gene is TRBD2 (5 bases). Germline lookup yields CDR1 LGHDT and CDR2 YNNKEL (reference sequence). This CDR3 spans 15 amino acids. Trimming stripped 4 bases from V and 1 base from J, with 13 bases between.

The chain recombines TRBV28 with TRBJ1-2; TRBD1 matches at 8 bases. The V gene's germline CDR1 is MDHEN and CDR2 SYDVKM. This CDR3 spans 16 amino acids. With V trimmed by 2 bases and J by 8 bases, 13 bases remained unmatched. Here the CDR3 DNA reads TGTGCCAGCAGTTTAATTGGCCGAGACAGGGGTCGCGGCTACACCTTC. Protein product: CASSLIGRDRGRGYTF.

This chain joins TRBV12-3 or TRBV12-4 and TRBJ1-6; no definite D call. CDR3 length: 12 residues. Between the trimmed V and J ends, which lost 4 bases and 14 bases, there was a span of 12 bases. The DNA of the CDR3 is TGTGCCAGCAGTTGGGAGGGCGTATCCCTCCACTTT. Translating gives CASSWEGVSLHF.

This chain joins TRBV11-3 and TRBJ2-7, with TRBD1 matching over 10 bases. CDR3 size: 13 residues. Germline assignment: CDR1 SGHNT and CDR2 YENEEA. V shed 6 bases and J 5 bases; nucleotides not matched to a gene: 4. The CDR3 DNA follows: TGTGCCAGCAGGAAGGGACAGGGGAACGAGCAGTACTTC. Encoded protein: CASRKGQGNEQYF.

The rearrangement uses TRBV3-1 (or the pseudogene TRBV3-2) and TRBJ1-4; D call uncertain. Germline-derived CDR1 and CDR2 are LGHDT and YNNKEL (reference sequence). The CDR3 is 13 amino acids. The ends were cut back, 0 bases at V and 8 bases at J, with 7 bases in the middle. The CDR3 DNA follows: TGTGCCAGCAGCCAAGAGGTCCGGGAAAAACTGTTTTTT. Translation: CASSQEVREKLFF.

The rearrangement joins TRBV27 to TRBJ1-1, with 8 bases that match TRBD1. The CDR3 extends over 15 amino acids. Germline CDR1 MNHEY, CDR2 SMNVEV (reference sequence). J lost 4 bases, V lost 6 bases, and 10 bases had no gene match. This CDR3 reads CASSLRPGGSTEAFF. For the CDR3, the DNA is TGTGCCAGCAGCCTCCGTCCAGGGGGCTCCACTGAAGCTTTCTTT.

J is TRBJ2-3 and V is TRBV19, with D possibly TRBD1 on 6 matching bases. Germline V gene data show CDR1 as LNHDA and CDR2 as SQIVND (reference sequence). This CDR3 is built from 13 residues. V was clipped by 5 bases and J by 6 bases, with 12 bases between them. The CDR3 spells CASSPGHSDTQYF. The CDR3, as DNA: TGTGCCAGTAGTCCGGGACATTCGGATACGCAGTATTTT.

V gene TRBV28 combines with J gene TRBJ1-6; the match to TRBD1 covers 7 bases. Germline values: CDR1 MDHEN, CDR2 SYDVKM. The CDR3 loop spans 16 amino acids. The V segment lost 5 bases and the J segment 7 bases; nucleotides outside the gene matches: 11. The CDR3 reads CASSNTDRVLNSPLHF. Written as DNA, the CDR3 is TGTGCCAGCAGTAACACCGACAGGGTTTTAAATTCACCCCTCCACTTT.

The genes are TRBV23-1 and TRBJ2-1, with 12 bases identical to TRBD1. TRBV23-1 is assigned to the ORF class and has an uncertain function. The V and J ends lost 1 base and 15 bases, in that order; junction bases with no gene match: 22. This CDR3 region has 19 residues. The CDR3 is CASSQCYPMWDRGLKRSFF. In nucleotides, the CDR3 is TGCGCCAGCAGTCAATGTTATCCGATGTGGGACAGGGGGCTGAAGAGGTCGTTCTTC.

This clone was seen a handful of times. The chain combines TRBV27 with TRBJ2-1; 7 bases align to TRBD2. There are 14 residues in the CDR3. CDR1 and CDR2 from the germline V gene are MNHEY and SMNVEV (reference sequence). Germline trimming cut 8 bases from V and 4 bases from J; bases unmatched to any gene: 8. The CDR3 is CASRRGNRYNEQFF. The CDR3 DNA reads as TGTGCCAGCCGGCGGGGGAATAGGTACAATGAGCAGTTCTTC.

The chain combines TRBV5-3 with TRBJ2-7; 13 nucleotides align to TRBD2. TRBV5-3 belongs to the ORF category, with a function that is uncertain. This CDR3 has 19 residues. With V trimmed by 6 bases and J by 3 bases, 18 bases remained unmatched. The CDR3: CARMQGWTSGRETVYEQYF. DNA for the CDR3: TGTGCCAGAATGCAGGGCTGGACTAGCGGGAGAGAAACCGTCTACGAGCAGTACTTC.

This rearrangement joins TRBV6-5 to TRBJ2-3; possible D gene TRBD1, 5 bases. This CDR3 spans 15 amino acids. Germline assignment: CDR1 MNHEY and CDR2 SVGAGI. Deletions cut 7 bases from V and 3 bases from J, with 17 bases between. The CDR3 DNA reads TGTGCCAGCACCACCCCCCAGGGCCGGACAGATACGCAGTATTTT. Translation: CASTTPQGRTDTQYF.

CDR3 residues: CAAGQGSTDTQYF. The CDR3 bases are TGTGCCGCTGGACAGGGTAGCACAGATACGCAGTATTTT. The chain joins TRBV25-1 to TRBJ2-3; TRBD1 matches at 8 bases. The germline V gene has CDR1 MGHDK and CDR2 SYGVNS. V lost 11 bases and J lost 0; bases outside the gene matches: 4. The CDR3 sequence is 13 residues long.

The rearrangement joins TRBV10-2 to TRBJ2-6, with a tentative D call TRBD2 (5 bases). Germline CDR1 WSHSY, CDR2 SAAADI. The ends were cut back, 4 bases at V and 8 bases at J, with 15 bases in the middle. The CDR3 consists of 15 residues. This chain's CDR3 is CASSGLTSGSNVLTF. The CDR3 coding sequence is TGCGCCAGCAGTGGACTGACCTCGGGGTCCAACGTCCTGACTTTC.

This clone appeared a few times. CDR3 sequence reads: CSAKQVDEAFF. Here the CDR3 DNA reads TGCAGTGCTAAACAGGTGGATGAAGCTTTCTTT. The V call is TRBV20-1, the J call TRBJ1-1, with D tentatively TRBD1 (5 bases). Germline CDR1 and CDR2: DFQATT and SNEGSKA (reference sequence). The V gene lost 4 bases and the J gene lost 7 bases, with 10 bases spanning the gap. This CDR3 comprises 11 residues.

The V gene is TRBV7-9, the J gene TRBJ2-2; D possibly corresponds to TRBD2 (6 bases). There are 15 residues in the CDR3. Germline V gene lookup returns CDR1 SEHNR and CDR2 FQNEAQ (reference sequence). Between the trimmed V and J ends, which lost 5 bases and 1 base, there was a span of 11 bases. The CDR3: CASSTGTLNTGELFF. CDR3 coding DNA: TGTGCCAGCAGCACCGGGACTCTGAACACCGGGGAGCTGTTTTTT.

The CDR3 DNA is TGTGCCAGCAGCTCGGACTGGAACAATGAGCAGTTCTTC. This encodes CASSSDWNNEQFF. The rearrangement joins TRBV2 to TRBJ2-1; D perhaps matches TRBD2 (5 bases). Germline CDR1 is SNHLY and CDR2 is FYNNEI. The V end lost 6 bases, the J end lost 5 bases, and 11 bases lay between the germline ends. The CDR3 contains 13 residues.

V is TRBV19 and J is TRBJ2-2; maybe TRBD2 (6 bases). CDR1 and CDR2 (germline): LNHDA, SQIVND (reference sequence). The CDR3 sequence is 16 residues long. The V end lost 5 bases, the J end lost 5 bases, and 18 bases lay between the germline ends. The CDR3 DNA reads TGTGCCAGTAGTCCCCTGAGACTAGTTAGTACCGGGGAGCTGTTTTTT. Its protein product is CASSPLRLVSTGELFF.

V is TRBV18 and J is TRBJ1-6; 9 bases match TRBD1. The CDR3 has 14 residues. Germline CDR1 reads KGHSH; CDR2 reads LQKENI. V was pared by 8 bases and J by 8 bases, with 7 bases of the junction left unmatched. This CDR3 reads CASRPGQGDSPLHF. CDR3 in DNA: TGTGCCAGCCGGCCGGGACAGGGAGATTCACCCCTCCACTTT. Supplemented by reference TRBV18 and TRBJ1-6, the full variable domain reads NAGVMQNPRHLVRRRGQEARLRCSPMKGHSHVYWYRQLPEEGLKFMVYLQKENIIDESGMPKERFSAEFPKEGPSILRIQQVVRGDSAAYFCASRPGQGDSPLHFGNGTRLTVT.